This T cell receptor (beta chain) comes out of a study of PD-1 blockade in classical Hodgkin lymphoma. Study as a whole: Patients received nivolumab 3 mg/kg intravenously every 2 weeks.

The length of the CDR3 is 13 residues. Trimming left V 4 bases short and J 4 bases short, with 9 bases between. Germline V gives CDR1 SGHKS, CDR2 YYEKEE (reference sequence). Every patient had relapsed following autologous stem cell transplantation, and cohorts differed in brentuximab vedotin exposure. Progressive disease, partial response or complete response was each patient's best response. Only in-frame clones appear in the TCRdb table, and some are missing; sequencing was by immunoSEQ multiplex PCR. The sample consists of tens of thousands of clones, 82% of them appearing once. Study-level findings and limits: The baseline diversity of complete responders showed similarity to that of newly diagnosed patients. CD4+ TCR diversity, unlike CD8+, climbed significantly by C4D1.

Details on this clone: Its cognate antigen is unknown.

The sample consisted of peripheral blood mononuclear cells (PBMCs), taken before the second cycle of nivolumab. This clonotype originated in a human donor with classical Hodgkin lymphoma. The chain employs TRBV5-5 and TRBJ1-5; unclear D gene. The CDR3 bases are TGTGCCAGCAGCCCCTCGACGAATCAGCCCCAGCATTTT. This encodes CASSPSTNQPQHF. The whole variable domain, filled in from reference TRBV5-5 and TRBJ1-5, reads DAGVTQSPTHLIKTRGQQVTLRCSPISGHKSVSWYQQVLGQGPQFIFQYYEKEERGRGNFPDRFSARQFPNYSSELNVNALLLGDSALYLCASSPSTNQPQHFGDGTRLSIL.